These 5 T cell receptor beta chains were sequenced from one sample in a study of blood T cell repertoires in COVID-19. Data came from immunoSEQ multiplex PCR; TCRdb stores just in-frame clones and leaves some out. The sample contains roughly 260,000 clones, approximately 91% of which appear only once. The material sequenced was peripheral blood. These receptors were taken from a young adult with COVID-19, enrolled during active disease.

This rearrangement joins TRBV18 to TRBJ2-7, with TRBD2 identical over 9 bases. The germline V gene encodes CDR1 KGHSH and CDR2 LQKENI. The ends lost 3 bases at V and 3 bases at J; junction bases unmatched: 3. The CDR3 spans 14 residues. The CDR3 nucleotides are TGTGCCAGCTCACCTAGCGGGAGTAACTACGAGCAGTACTTC. Translating it yields CASSPSGSNYEQYF.

The CDR3 nucleotides are TGTGCCAGCAGTTACGGGGGGGGGTCCTTGGGAGATACGCAGTATTTT. As protein: CASSYGGGSLGDTQYF. The chain joins TRBV6-2 or TRBV6-3 to TRBJ2-3, with 7 positions matching TRBD2. CDR3 size: 16 residues. V lost 2 bases to trimming and J lost 5 bases; unmatched junction nucleotides: 10. Germline V lookup: CDR1 MNHEY, CDR2 SVGEGT.

The V gene is TRBV5-1, the J gene TRBJ2-1; 16 bases line up with TRBD2. Germline lookup yields CDR1 SGHRS and CDR2 YFSETQ. The V segment lost 4 bases and the J segment 10 bases; nucleotides outside the gene matches: 8. CDR3 length: 16 residues. The CDR3 DNA follows: TGCGCCAGCAGCCCCGGGACTAGCGGGAGGGCCGAGGAGCAGTTCTTC. This encodes CASSPGTSGRAEEQFF.

The gene calls are TRBV27 and TRBJ2-7; weak D call: TRBD2 (6 bases). This CDR3 has 12 residues. V gave up 7 bases and J gave up 2 bases, with 9 bases separating them. Germline-derived CDR1 and CDR2 are MNHEY and SMNVEV (reference sequence). CDR3 loop: CASTSAAYEQYF. The DNA of the CDR3 is TGTGCCAGCACTAGCGCCGCCTACGAGCAGTACTTC.

Comments on this clone: Its ends do not fully match the called genes, so a read error is possible. This rearrangement joins TRBV7-9 to TRBJ2-1; D might be TRBD2 (5 bases). The CDR3 loop spans 15 amino acids. Germline CDR1 and CDR2: SEHNR and FQNEAQ (reference sequence). As DNA, the CDR3 is TGTGCCAGCAGCTTAGGTGGGAGTGAGTACACTGAGCAGTTCTTC. Translation gives CASSLGGSEYTEQFF.